This TCR beta chain emerged from a study of blood T cells in healthy people across ages. As concerns this clonotype: Its antigen is undetermined.

Study conclusions and caveats: Diversity figures based on one million T cells were deemed too low. Shifts in expanded clonotypes may have been confounded by donor CMV status, which was unknown.

The authors ran a second PCR of about 6 to 12 cycles using a sample-barcoded 5' primer and a J-beta primer mix. TCRdb ran MiXCR on the 5' RACE reads and lists one entry per CDR3 protein. The repertoire consists of more than 1,000,000 distinct CDR3 sequences, with roughly 24% occurring once and the leading ten covering about 0.72%. These data were also reused for a study on T cells of mothers and their children.

Sequences were obtained from blood. The sequence came from a girl aged 2 to 10 in good health.

The CDR3 reads CASKVTLSYNEQFF. The CDR3 DNA is TGTGCCAGCAAGGTTACACTTTCCTACAATGAGCAGTTCTTC. The V call is TRBV28, the J call TRBJ2-1; D not resolved. The ends were cut back, 7 bases at V and 1 base at J, with 11 bases in the middle. Germline CDR1 MDHEN, CDR2 SYDVKM. The CDR3 consists of 14 residues. Complete variable domain (other parts from reference TRBV28 and TRBJ2-1): DVKVTQSSRYLVKRTGEKVFLECVQDMDHENMFWYRQDPGLGLRLIYFSYDVKMKEKGDIPEGYSVSREKKERFSLILESASTNQTSMYLCASKVTLSYNEQFFGPGTRLTVL.